This TCR beta chain comes out of a study of T-cell reconstitution after alpha-beta-depleted transplantation in children. This clonotype appeared many times. The antigen is unknown. As it was prepared, the TCRbeta library received unique molecular identifiers. MiXCR, run by TCRdb on the PCR reads, gives a single entry per CDR3 protein. The data show a few hundred thousand distinct CDR3 sequences, approximately 10% seen once. Points from the study as a whole: About two months after transplant, alpha-beta T cells reportedly came from several hundred expanded graft clones.

The sequencing here drew on peripheral blood, taken 180 days after TCRalphabeta/CD19-depleted stem cell transplant. The origin of this receptor is a male patient aged 2-15 years who had a stem cell transplant for chronic granulomatous disease, so the T cells may come from the graft donor.

In DNA, the CDR3 is TGTGCCAGCAGTCCCTACCTCTCCTATAATTCACCCCTCCACTTT. Its protein product is CASSPYLSYNSPLHF. V and J are TRBV27 and TRBJ1-6; the D is unclear. CDR1 MNHEY and CDR2 SMNVEV come from the germline V gene (reference sequence). The CDR3 is 15 residues long. The germline V and J ends were trimmed by 5 bases and 0 bases, with 8 bases remaining between them.